These T cell receptor beta chains were read from a single sample in a study of T cell changes during pregnancy in multiple sclerosis. Clones were read by immunoSEQ multiplex PCR, and TCRdb kept only the in-frame ones, dropping some. Found here are around 100,000 clones, 94% of them singletons; the top ten hold approximately 0.88%. The sequences come from peripheral blood, collected before pregnancy. These TCRs come from a female donor with multiple sclerosis, enrolled in a pregnancy study. Each CDR3 is given with its conserved first and last residue. A D gene is named only where the DNA matches it firmly. Where a row states a size, it is once, few, many or the class of an expanded clone; other rows omit it.

V gene,J gene,D gene,clone size,CDR3 protein,CDR3 DNA
TRBV10-3,TRBJ1-3,TRBD1,.,CAISGGQGAQGNTIYF,TGTGCCATCAGTGGGGGACAGGGGGCACAAGGAAACACCATATATTTT
TRBV5-1,TRBJ2-3,.,once,CASSLEGGATDTQYF,TGCGCCAGCAGCTTGGAAGGCGGTGCCACAGATACGCAGTATTTT
TRBV6-5,TRBJ1-3,TRBD1,.,CASSRQGPTRNTIYF,TGTGCCAGCAGCCGACAGGGGCCAACGAGAAACACCATATATTTT
TRBV25-1,TRBJ2-1,.,once,CASSEYVSRDWNEQFF,TGTGCCAGCAGTGAATACGTGTCACGGGATTGGAATGAGCAGTTCTTC
TRBV9,TRBJ2-2,.,.,CASSVGLRDTGELFF,TGTGCCAGCAGCGTAGGTTTGAGGGACACCGGGGAGCTGTTTTTT
TRBV7-6,TRBJ2-1,TRBD1,.,CASSLAEGAGEQFF,TGTGCCAGCAGCTTAGCCGAGGGGGCGGGTGAGCAGTTCTTC
TRBV28,TRBJ1-5,.,.,CASSPPRAGINQPQHF,TGTGCCAGCAGTCCTCCACGGGCAGGGATCAATCAGCCCCAGCATTTT
TRBV5-5,TRBJ2-7,TRBD1,.,CASRGQGYSYEQYF,TGTGCCAGCCGTGGACAGGGCTACTCCTACGAGCAGTACTTC
TRBV15,TRBJ2-1,TRBD1,.,CATSRRRQGAHKSYNEQFF,TGTGCCACCAGCAGGAGGAGACAGGGGGCCCATAAATCCTACAATGAGCAGTTCTTC
TRBV2,TRBJ2-3,TRBD2,.,CASSPGTSGRATDTQYF,TGTGCCAGCAGCCCCGGGACTAGCGGGAGGGCAACAGATACGCAGTATTTT
TRBV27,TRBJ2-7,.,.,CASSSGSSYEQYF,TGTGCCAGCAGTTCTGGGAGCTCCTACGAGCAGTACTTC
TRBV2,TRBJ2-5,TRBD2,.,CASSRGLAGGKETQYF,TGTGCCAGCAGTCGGGGACTAGCGGGGGGGAAAGAGACCCAGTACTTC
TRBV4-1,TRBJ2-7,TRBD2,.,CASSQEPGLGEQYF,TGCGCCAGCAGCCAAGAACCCGGACTAGGCGAGCAGTACTTC
TRBV28,TRBJ2-2,TRBD1,once,CASSSERDRGATGELFF,TGTGCCAGCAGTTCCGAAAGGGACAGGGGCGCCACCGGGGAGCTGTTTTTT
TRBV7-9,TRBJ2-5,.,.,CASSEYQETQYF,TGTGCCAGCAGCGAGTACCAAGAGACCCAGTACTTC
TRBV5-1,TRBJ2-1,.,once,CASSFISGDDNEQFF,TGCGCCAGCAGCTTCATTAGCGGCGACGACAATGAGCAGTTCTTC
TRBV2,TRBJ1-5,TRBD1,.,CASSWTGGRNQPQHF,TGTGCCAGCAGTTGGACAGGGGGCCGCAATCAGCCCCAGCATTTT
TRBV27,TRBJ2-2,TRBD1,.,CASSSGTGDTGELFF,TGTGCCAGCAGTTCCGGGACAGGGGACACCGGGGAGCTGTTTTTT
TRBV7-2,TRBJ2-1,TRBD2,.,CASSPKPGTTQRFF,TGTGCCAGCAGCCCCAAGCCCGGGACTACTCAGAGGTTCTTC
TRBV7-9,TRBJ2-7,TRBD2,once,CASSLGLAGEDEQYF,TGTGCCAGCAGCTTAGGACTAGCGGGAGAAGACGAGCAGTACTTC
TRBV6-5,TRBJ2-4,TRBD2,.,CVSTREGTDIQYF,TGTGTCAGCACTCGGGAGGGAACGGACATTCAGTACTTC
TRBV28,TRBJ2-2,TRBD1,.,CASSLPGTGKRGELFF,TGTGCCAGCAGCCTTCCCGGGACAGGGAAAAGGGGGGAGCTGTTTTTT
TRBV2,TRBJ2-1,TRBD2,.,CASSGLAGANEQFF,TGTGCCAGCAGTGGACTAGCGGGAGCCAATGAGCAGTTCTTC
TRBV15,TRBJ2-5,TRBD1,.,CATSSWTGQETQYF,TGTGCCACCAGCAGCTGGACAGGGCAAGAGACCCAGTACTTC
TRBV27,TRBJ1-2,TRBD1,.,CASSYRGTSNYGYTF,TGTGCCAGCAGTTACAGGGGAACTTCTAACTATGGCTACACCTTC
TRBV5-1,TRBJ1-4,.,.,CASSLPGGEEKLFF,TGCGCCAGCAGCTTGCCGGGGGGGGAAGAAAAACTGTTTTTT
TRBV2,TRBJ2-7,TRBD1,.,CASRTGVEQYF,TGTGCCAGCCGGACAGGGGTCGAGCAGTACTTC
TRBV6-6,TRBJ2-1,.,.,CASSYSLRSGDEQFF,TGTGCCAGCAGTTACTCGTTGCGGTCGGGGGATGAGCAGTTCTTC
TRBV6-6,TRBJ1-2,.,.,CASSYLRQKGVDGYTF,TGTGCCAGCAGTTACTTGCGACAGAAGGGGGTCGATGGCTACACCTTC
TRBV4-1,TRBJ2-5,.,.,CASSQGAGRETQYF,TGCGCCAGCAGCCAAGGCGCGGGACGAGAGACCCAGTACTTC
TRBV19,TRBJ2-7,TRBD1,.,CASSAPGQGYEQYF,TGTGCCAGTAGTGCTCCGGGACAGGGCTACGAGCAGTACTTC
TRBV6-4,TRBJ2-1,TRBD2,.,CASSDSTAGKLYNEQFF,TGTGCCAGCAGTGACTCAACAGCGGGAAAGCTTTACAATGAGCAGTTCTTC
TRBV5-6,TRBJ2-1,TRBD2,.,CASSLRGSGRAGEQFF,TGTGCCAGCAGCTTAAGGGGTAGCGGGAGGGCCGGGGAGCAGTTCTTC
TRBV5-5,TRBJ1-5,.,.,CASSLDDRLNNQPQHF,TGTGCCAGCAGCTTGGATGACAGGTTAAACAATCAGCCCCAGCATTTT
TRBV19,TRBJ2-5,TRBD2,.,CASSMGLAPETQYF,TGTGCCAGTAGTATGGGACTAGCCCCCGAGACCCAGTACTTC
TRBV7-8,TRBJ1-1,TRBD1,.,CASSLGDRGRTEAFF,TGTGCCAGCAGCTTAGGGGACAGGGGGAGGACTGAAGCTTTCTTT
TRBV6-6,TRBJ2-1,TRBD2,.,CASSYGLAEPYNEQFF,TGTGCCAGCAGTTACGGACTAGCGGAACCCTACAATGAGCAGTTCTTC
TRBV27,TRBJ2-6,.,.,CASSPRPSPGANVLTF,TGTGCCAGCAGTCCTAGGCCGTCTCCTGGGGCCAACGTCCTGACTTTC
TRBV5-1,TRBJ1-5,TRBD1,.,CARWDRDDNQPQHF,TGCGCCAGATGGGACAGGGACGACAATCAGCCCCAGCATTTT
TRBV25-1,TRBJ2-5,TRBD1,.,CASSGGTGGAETQYF,TGTGCCAGCAGTGGGGGGACAGGGGGCGCGGAGACCCAGTACTTC
TRBV15,TRBJ2-2,TRBD2,.,CATSAPGLAVPGELFF,TGTGCCACCAGCGCTCCGGGACTAGCGGTTCCCGGGGAGCTGTTTTTT
TRBV5-1,TRBJ2-3,TRBD2,.,CASHSGRNTDTQYF,TGCGCCAGCCATAGCGGGAGAAACACAGATACGCAGTATTTT